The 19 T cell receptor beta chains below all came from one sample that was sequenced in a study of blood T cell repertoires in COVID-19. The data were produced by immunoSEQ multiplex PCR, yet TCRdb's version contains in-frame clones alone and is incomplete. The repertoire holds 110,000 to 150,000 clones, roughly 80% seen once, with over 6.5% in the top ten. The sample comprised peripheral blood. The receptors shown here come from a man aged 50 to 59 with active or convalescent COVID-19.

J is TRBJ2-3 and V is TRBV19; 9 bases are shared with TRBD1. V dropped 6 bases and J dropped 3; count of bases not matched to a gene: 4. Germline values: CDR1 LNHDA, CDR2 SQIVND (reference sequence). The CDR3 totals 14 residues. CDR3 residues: CASSLGQGTDTQYF. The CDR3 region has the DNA TGTGCCAGTAGCCTCGGACAGGGGACAGATACGCAGTATTTT.

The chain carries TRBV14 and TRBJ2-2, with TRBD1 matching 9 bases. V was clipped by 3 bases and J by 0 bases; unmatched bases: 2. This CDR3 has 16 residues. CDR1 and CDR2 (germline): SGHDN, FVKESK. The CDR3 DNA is TGTGCCAGCAGCCATTGGGACAGGGCGAACACCGGGGAGCTGTTTTTT. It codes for CASSHWDRANTGELFF.

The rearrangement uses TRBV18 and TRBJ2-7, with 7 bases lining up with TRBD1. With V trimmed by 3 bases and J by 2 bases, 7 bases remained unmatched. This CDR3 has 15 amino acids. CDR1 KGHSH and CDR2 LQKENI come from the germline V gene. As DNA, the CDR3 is TGTGCCAGCTCACCGAATTCGGGACAGCCCTACGAGCAGTACTTC. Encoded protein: CASSPNSGQPYEQYF.

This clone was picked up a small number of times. The CDR3 DNA follows: TGTGCCACCAGCAGAGGGGGGGGCCCGGAGTACGAGCAGTACTTC. This encodes CATSRGGGPEYEQYF. The chain carries TRBV15 and TRBJ2-7; D is perhaps TRBD2 (7 bases). Germline CDR1 is LNHNV and CDR2 is YYDKDF (reference sequence). The CDR3 spans 15 residues. Trimming pared 1 base from V and 4 bases from J, leaving 14 bases between.

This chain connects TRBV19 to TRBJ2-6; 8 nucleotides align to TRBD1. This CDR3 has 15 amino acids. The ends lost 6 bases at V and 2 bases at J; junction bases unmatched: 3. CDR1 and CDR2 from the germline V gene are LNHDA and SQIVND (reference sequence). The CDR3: CASSTGGTGANVLTF. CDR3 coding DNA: TGTGCCAGTAGCACAGGGGGTACTGGGGCCAACGTCCTGACTTTC.

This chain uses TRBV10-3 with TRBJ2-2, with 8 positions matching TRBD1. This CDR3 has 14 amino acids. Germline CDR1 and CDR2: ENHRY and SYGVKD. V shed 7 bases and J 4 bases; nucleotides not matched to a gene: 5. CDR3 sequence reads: CAINRGSATGELFF. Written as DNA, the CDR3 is TGTGCCATCAACAGGGGGTCGGCCACCGGGGAGCTGTTTTTT.

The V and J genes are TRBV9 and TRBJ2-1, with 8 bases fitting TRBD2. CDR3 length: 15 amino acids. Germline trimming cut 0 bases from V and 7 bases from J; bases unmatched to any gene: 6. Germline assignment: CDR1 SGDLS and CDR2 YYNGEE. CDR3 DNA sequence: TGTGCCAGCAGCGTAGGGGAACTAGCGGAAAATGAGCAGTTCTTC. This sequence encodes CASSVGELAENEQFF.

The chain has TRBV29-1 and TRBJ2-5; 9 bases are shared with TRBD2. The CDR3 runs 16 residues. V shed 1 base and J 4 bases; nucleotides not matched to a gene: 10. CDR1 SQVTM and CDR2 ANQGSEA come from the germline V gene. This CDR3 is CSVEGLAGAFIETQYF. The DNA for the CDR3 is TGCAGCGTTGAAGGGTTAGCGGGAGCTTTCATAGAGACCCAGTACTTC.

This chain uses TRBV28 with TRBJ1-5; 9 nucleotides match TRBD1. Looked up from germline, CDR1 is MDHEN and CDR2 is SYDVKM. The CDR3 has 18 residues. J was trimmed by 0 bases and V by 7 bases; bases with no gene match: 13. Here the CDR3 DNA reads TGTGCCAGCATCCCGTCCGGGACAGGGTCCTATAGCAATCAGCCCCAGCATTTT. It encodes CASIPSGTGSYSNQPQHF.

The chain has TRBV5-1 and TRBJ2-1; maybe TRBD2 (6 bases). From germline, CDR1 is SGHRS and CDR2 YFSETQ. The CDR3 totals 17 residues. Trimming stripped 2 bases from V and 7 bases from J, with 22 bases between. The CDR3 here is CASSFRDLSVGGNEQFF. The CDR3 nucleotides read TGCGCCAGCAGCTTCCGGGACCTATCGGTTGGGGGGAATGAGCAGTTCTTC.

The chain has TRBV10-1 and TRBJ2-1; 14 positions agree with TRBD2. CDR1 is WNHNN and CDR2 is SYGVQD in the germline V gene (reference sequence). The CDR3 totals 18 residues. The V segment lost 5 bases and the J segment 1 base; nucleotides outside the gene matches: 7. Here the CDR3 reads CASSTTSGRAQSYNEQFF. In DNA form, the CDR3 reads TGCGCCAGCAGTACGACTAGCGGGAGGGCCCAGTCCTACAATGAGCAGTTCTTC.

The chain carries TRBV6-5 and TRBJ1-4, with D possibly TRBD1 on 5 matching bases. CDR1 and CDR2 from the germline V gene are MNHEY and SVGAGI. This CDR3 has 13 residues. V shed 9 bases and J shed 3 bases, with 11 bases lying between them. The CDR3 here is CASRTSPNEKLFF. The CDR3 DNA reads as TGTGCCAGTAGGACAAGTCCTAATGAAAAACTGTTTTTT.

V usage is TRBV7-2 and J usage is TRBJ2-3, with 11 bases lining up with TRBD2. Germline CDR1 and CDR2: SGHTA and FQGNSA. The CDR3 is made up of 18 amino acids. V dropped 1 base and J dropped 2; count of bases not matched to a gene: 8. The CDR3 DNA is TGTGCCAGCAGCTTAGTTGTAACTAGCGGGGGATCCACAGATACGCAGTATTTT. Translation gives CASSLVVTSGGSTDTQYF.

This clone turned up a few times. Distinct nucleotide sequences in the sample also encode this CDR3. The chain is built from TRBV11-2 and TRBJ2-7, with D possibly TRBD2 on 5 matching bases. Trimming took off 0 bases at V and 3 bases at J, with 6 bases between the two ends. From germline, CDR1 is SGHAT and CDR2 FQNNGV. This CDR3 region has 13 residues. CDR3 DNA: TGTGCCAGCAGCTTAGACCGGGACTACGAGCAGTACTTC. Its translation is CASSLDRDYEQYF.

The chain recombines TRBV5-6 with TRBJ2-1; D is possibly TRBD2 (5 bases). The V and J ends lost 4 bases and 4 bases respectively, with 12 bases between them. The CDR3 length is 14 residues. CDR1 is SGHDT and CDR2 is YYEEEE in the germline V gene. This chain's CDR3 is CASSIQRSYNEQFF. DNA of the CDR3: TGTGCCAGCAGCATACAGCGGAGTTACAATGAGCAGTTCTTC.

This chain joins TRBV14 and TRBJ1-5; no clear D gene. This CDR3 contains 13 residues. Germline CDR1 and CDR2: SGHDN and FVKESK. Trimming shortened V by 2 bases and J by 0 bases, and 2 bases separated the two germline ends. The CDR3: CASSQYSNQPQHF. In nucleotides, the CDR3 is TGTGCCAGCAGCCAATATAGCAATCAGCCCCAGCATTTT. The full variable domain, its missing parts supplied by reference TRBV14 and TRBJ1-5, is EAGVTQFPSHSVIEKGQTVTLRCDPISGHDNLYWYRRVMGKEIKFLLHFVKESKQDESGMPNNRFLAERTGGTYSTLKVQPAELEDSGVYFCASSQYSNQPQHFGDGTRLSIL.

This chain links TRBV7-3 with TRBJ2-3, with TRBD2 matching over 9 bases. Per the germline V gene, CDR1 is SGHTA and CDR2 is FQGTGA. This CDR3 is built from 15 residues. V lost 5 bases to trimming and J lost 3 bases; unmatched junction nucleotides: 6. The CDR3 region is CASSPQGLATDTQYF. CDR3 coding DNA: TGTGCCAGCAGCCCCCAGGGACTAGCAACAGATACGCAGTATTTT.

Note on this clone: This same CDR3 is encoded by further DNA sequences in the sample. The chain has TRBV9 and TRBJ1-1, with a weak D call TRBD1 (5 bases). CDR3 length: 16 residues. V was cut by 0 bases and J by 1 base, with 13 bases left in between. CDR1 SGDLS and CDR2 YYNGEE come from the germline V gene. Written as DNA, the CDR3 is TGTGCCAGCAGCGTAGGAGTGGGGCCGTCGAACACTGAAGCTTTCTTT. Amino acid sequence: CASSVGVGPSNTEAFF.

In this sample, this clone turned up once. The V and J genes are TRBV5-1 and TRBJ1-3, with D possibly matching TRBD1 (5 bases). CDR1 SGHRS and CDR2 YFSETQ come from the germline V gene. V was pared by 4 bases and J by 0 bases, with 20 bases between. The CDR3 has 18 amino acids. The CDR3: CASSKARDFPSSGNTIYF. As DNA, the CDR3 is TGCGCCAGCAGCAAAGCACGGGACTTCCCGAGCTCTGGAAACACCATATATTTT.